These 24 T cell receptor beta chains originate from one sample sequenced in a study of T cells in Graves' hyperthyroidism and ophthalmopathy. Amplification of TCR beta CDR3 regions used RNA as the template. A first-round RT-PCR of the TCR CDR3 used the HTBI primer set. TCRdb re-called the multiplex PCR reads with MiXCR, one entry per CDR3 protein. This table has fewer than 600,000 distinct CDR3 sequences, 13% to 15% appearing once. Sequenced: blood. These receptors were obtained from a woman aged 18 to 35 with Graves' hyperthyroidism.

This clonotype was observed many times. The chain combines TRBV28 with TRBJ1-2; the match to TRBD1 covers 7 bases. The V segment lost 5 bases and the J segment 7 bases; nucleotides outside the gene matches: 13. This CDR3 contains 15 residues. Germline-derived CDR1 and CDR2 are MDHEN and SYDVKM. The CDR3 region is CASSRPDRVQGGYTF. CDR3 bases: TGTGCCAGCAGTCGTCCCGACAGGGTTCAAGGTGGCTACACCTTC.

This clonotype was observed many times. The rearrangement links TRBV28 to TRBJ2-5; D possibly corresponds to TRBD1 (6 bases). The CDR3 consists of 12 residues. Germline V CDR1 and CDR2: MDHEN, SYDVKM. The ends were cut back, 0 bases at V and 12 bases at J, with 11 bases in the middle. The CDR3 here is CASSLWGAGEYF. The CDR3 coding sequence is TGTGCCAGCAGTTTATGGGGGGCAGGGGAGTACTTC.

This clonotype was counted ten times or more. The chain is built from TRBV2 and TRBJ1-2; D not resolved. V lost 7 bases and J 4 bases, leaving 10 bases between the germline ends. The length of the CDR3 is 12 residues. Germline CDR1 reads SNHLY; CDR2 reads FYNNEI. The DNA for the CDR3 is TGTGCCAGCACGGGCGCCTCCTATGGCTACACCTTC. The encoded protein is CASTGASYGYTF.

This clonotype appeared many times. CDR3 coding DNA: TGTGCCAGCAGCCTCGACAGGGATGCTAGCACAGATACGCAGTATTTT. The encoded protein is CASSLDRDASTDTQYF. The chain is built from TRBV13 and TRBJ2-3; 7 bases line up with TRBD1. Trimming took 5 bases from V and 0 from J; bases not matched to a gene: 8. Germline CDR1 and CDR2: PRHDT and FYEKMQ (reference sequence). The CDR3 covers 16 residues. Full variable domain (missing parts from reference TRBV13 and TRBJ2-3): AAGVIQSPRHLIKEKRETATLKCYPIPRHDTVYWYQQGPGQDPQFLISFYEKMQSDKGSIPDRFSAQQFSDYHSELNMSSLELGDSALYFCASSLDRDASTDTQYFGPGTRLTVL.

This clonotype was seen at least ten times. The chain combines TRBV2 with TRBJ2-5; D is undetermined. The germline V gene encodes CDR1 SNHLY and CDR2 FYNNEI. This CDR3 has 12 amino acids. Trimming took 6 bases from V and 2 from J, leaving 7 bases between them. The CDR3 spells CASRPDQETQYF. CDR3 sequence (DNA): TGTGCCAGCAGGCCCGATCAAGAGACCCAGTACTTC. Based on the CDR3 plus reference TRBV2 and TRBJ2-5, the full variable domain is EPEVTQTPSHQVTQMGQEVILRCVPISNHLYFYWYRQILGQKVEFLVSFYNNEISEKSEIFDDQFSVERPDGSNFTLKIRSTKLEDSAMYFCASRPDQETQYFGPGTRLLVL.

This clonotype was seen many times. J is TRBJ1-1 and V is TRBV12-3 or TRBV12-4; D gene uncertain. This CDR3 region has 12 residues. The V gene lost 3 bases and the J gene lost 10 bases, with 12 bases spanning the gap. CDR3 sequence (DNA): TGTGCCAGCAGTTTCATGGGCACGTTAGCTTTCTTT. The encoded protein is CASSFMGTLAFF.

This clonotype was counted ten times or more. CDR3 DNA sequence: TGTGCCAGCAGCACTCGGAGGGACACTGAAGCTTTCTTT. As protein: CASSTRRDTEAFF. V is TRBV11-2 and J is TRBJ1-1; D gene uncertain. This CDR3 contains 13 residues. The V gene's germline CDR1 is SGHAT and CDR2 FQNNGV. Between the trimmed V and J ends, which lost 5 bases and 3 bases, there was a span of 10 bases.

The rearrangement joins TRBV6-2 or TRBV6-3 to TRBJ2-7; 7 bases match TRBD1. The length of the CDR3 is 13 residues. The germline V gene has CDR1 MNHEY and CDR2 SVGEGT. The V gene end was trimmed by 6 bases and the J gene end by 1 base; junction bases not matched to a gene: 3. The CDR3 DNA reads TGTGCCAGCAGCCCGGACAGGTCCTACGAGCAGTACGTC. It yields the protein CASSPDRSYEQYV.

This chain connects TRBV5-1 to TRBJ2-5; D is unresolved. Germline V gene data show CDR1 as SGHRS and CDR2 as YFSETQ. The V end lost 7 bases, the J end lost 4 bases, and 11 bases lay between the germline ends. This CDR3 has 12 residues. Here the CDR3 reads CASGPAVETQYF. For the CDR3, the DNA is TGCGCCAGCGGACCGGCGGTAGAGACCCAGTACTTC.

The chain is built from TRBV4-2 and TRBJ2-1, with D perhaps given as TRBD1 or TRBD2 (7 bases each). Germline CDR1 is LGHNA and CDR2 is YNFKEQ. The V and J ends lost 1 base and 9 bases respectively, with 22 bases between them. The CDR3 loop spans 17 amino acids. This CDR3 is CASSQVITGRGQSEQFF. The CDR3 DNA sequence: TGTGCCAGCAGCCAAGTTATAACGGGGAGGGGGCAAAGTGAGCAGTTCTTC.

This clonotype was seen repeatedly, ten times or more. The chain employs TRBV7-3 and TRBJ1-1; D unclear. Germline V gives CDR1 SGHTA, CDR2 FQGTGA. V lost 5 bases and J lost 3, with 16 bases in between. The CDR3 has 15 residues. This chain's CDR3 is CASSRQGIADTEAFF. CDR3 nucleotide sequence: TGTGCCAGCAGCCGTCAAGGGATCGCGGACACTGAAGCTTTCTTT. The full variable domain, rest sourced from reference TRBV7-3 and TRBJ1-1, is GAGVSQTPSNKVTEKGKYVELRCDPISGHTALYWYRQSLGQGPEFLIYFQGTGAADDSGLPNDRFFAVRPEGSVSTLKIQRTERGDSAVYLCASSRQGIADTEAFFGQGTRLTVV.

In its sample, this clonotype was seen many times. The chain has TRBV27 and TRBJ1-1; D remains unclear. There are 12 residues in the CDR3. In germline, CDR1 is MNHEY, CDR2 SMNVEV (reference sequence). The V gene lost 8 bases and the J gene lost 0 bases, with 7 bases spanning the gap. Here the CDR3 DNA reads TGTGCCAGCGGAATGTTGAACACTGAAGCTTTCTTT. Protein product: CASGMLNTEAFF.

There are many counts of this clonotype. The chain is built from TRBV11-2 and TRBJ1-2; D gene unclear. The CDR3 contains 13 residues. The germline V gene has CDR1 SGHAT and CDR2 FQNNGV. V shed 3 bases and J shed 4 bases, with 9 bases lying between them. CDR3 nucleotide sequence: TGTGCCAGCAGCTTTCACACCAGCTATGGCTACACCTTC. Residues: CASSFHTSYGYTF. Full variable domain (missing parts from reference TRBV11-2 and TRBJ1-2): EAGVAQSPRYKIIEKRQSVAFWCNPISGHATLYWYQQILGQGPKLLIQFQNNGVVDDSQLPKDRFSAERLKGVDSTLKIQPAKLEDSAVYLCASSFHTSYGYTFGSGTRLTVV.

This clonotype was counted many times. The chain uses TRBV11-2 and TRBJ1-1; possible D gene TRBD1, 5 bases. Trimming took off 3 bases at V and 3 bases at J, with 14 bases between the two ends. CDR1 SGHAT and CDR2 FQNNGV come from the germline V gene. This CDR3 region has 15 residues. CDR3 amino acids: CASSFWEGMDTEAFF. The DNA of the CDR3 is TGTGCCAGCAGCTTCTGGGAGGGGATGGACACTGAAGCTTTCTTT.

The table lists this clonotype with many counts. The CDR3 bases are TGTGCCAGCAGCGTAGCTGGTAAAGACGAGCAGTACTTC. This sequence encodes CASSVAGKDEQYF. The chain joins TRBV9 to TRBJ2-7; D not certain. The CDR3 has 13 residues. Trimming took 0 bases from V and 5 from J, leaving 9 bases between them. Per the germline V gene, CDR1 is SGDLS and CDR2 is YYNGEE. Based on the CDR3 plus reference TRBV9 and TRBJ2-7, the full variable domain is DSGVTQTPKHLITATGQRVTLRCSPRSGDLSVYWYQQSLDQGLQFLIQYYNGEERAKGNILERFSAQQFPDLHSELNLSSLELGDSALYFCASSVAGKDEQYFGPGTRLTVT.

This clonotype was counted a few times. The genes are TRBV7-2 and TRBJ1-5; D unclear. The germline V gene has CDR1 SGHTA and CDR2 FQGNSA. CDR3 length equals 18 residues. Trimming stripped 1 base from V and 10 bases from J, with 26 bases between. The DNA for the CDR3 is TGTGCCAGCAGCTTAGGGGGAGGAAGGGTGGCGATCCCGATACCCCAGCATTTT. As protein: CASSLGGGRVAIPIPQHF.

This clonotype was observed a few times. V and J are TRBV7-9 and TRBJ2-7; the D is unclear. The length of the CDR3 is 13 residues. Germline V gene lookup returns CDR1 SEHNR and CDR2 FQNEAQ (reference sequence). Trimming left V 4 bases short and J 7 bases short, with 14 bases between. The CDR3 coding sequence is TGTGCCAGCAGCTGGGCGCGTGCGGAAGAGCAGTACGTC. This sequence encodes CASSWARAEEQYV.

This clonotype was observed many times. In DNA form, the CDR3 reads TGTGCCACCAGCAGAGAATTGGGTCGTGGCACTGAAGCTTTCTTT. This encodes CATSRELGRGTEAFF. The genes are TRBV15 and TRBJ1-1; D remains ambiguous. CDR1 is LNHNV and CDR2 is YYDKDF in the germline V gene (reference sequence). V was clipped by 0 bases and J by 4 bases, with 12 bases between them. The CDR3 is made up of 15 amino acids.

The V gene is TRBV12-3 or TRBV12-4, the J gene TRBJ2-1; no clear D. Trimming removed 3 bases at V and 6 bases at J, with 18 bases between. The length of the CDR3 is 16 residues. CDR3: CASSFYRDARFNEQFF. The CDR3 nucleotides read TGTGCCAGCAGTTTCTATCGAGACGCCCGGTTCAATGAGCAGTTCTTC.

This clonotype was recorded many times. This sequence joins TRBV6-5 and TRBJ2-3, with D unresolved. V lost 0 bases and J lost 4, with 20 bases in between. The CDR3 extends over 18 amino acids. Looked up from germline, CDR1 is MNHEY and CDR2 is SVGAGI. CDR3 amino acids: CASSYSNRPISFADTQYF. The CDR3 DNA follows: TGTGCCAGCAGTTACTCGAATCGCCCAATCAGCTTTGCAGATACGCAGTATTTT.

The chain carries TRBV27 and TRBJ2-7, with 9 bases matching TRBD2. Looked up from germline, CDR1 is MNHEY and CDR2 is SMNVEV (reference sequence). The CDR3 length is 15 residues. Germline trimming cut 4 bases from V and 4 bases from J; bases unmatched to any gene: 8. The CDR3 region has the DNA TGTGCCAGCAGTTCCGTTGGAGCGGGAGGATACGAGCAGTACTTC. This translates into CASSSVGAGGYEQYF.

This clonotype was detected many times. The V gene is TRBV6-1, the J gene TRBJ2-2; no clear D. Germline V gives CDR1 MNHNS, CDR2 SASEGT. V gave up 6 bases and J gave up 4 bases, with 9 bases separating them. The CDR3 sequence is 13 residues long. The CDR3 loop is CASRPTGTGELFF. In DNA, the CDR3 is TGTGCCAGCAGACCTACCGGCACCGGGGAGCTGTTTTTT.

This clonotype was seen more than once but under ten times. The junction shows a germline mismatch at one end, possibly a read error. The chain combines TRBV3-1 with TRBJ1-4; 9 bases map to TRBD1. In germline, CDR1 is LGHDT, CDR2 YNNKEL (reference sequence). CDR3 length equals 16 residues. CDR3 bases: TGTGCCAGCAGCCAAGATAAGGACAGGGGCTTTGAAAACCTGTTTTTT. Its translation: CASSQDKDRGFENLFF.

A word on this clonotype: Germline is not matched at one junction end, which may reflect a read error. V usage is TRBV20-1 and J usage is TRBJ1-3; D ambiguous. The CDR3 length is 12 residues. Germline assignment: CDR1 DFQATT and CDR2 SNEGSKA (reference sequence). This CDR3 reads CSASGPGNAIYF. As DNA, the CDR3 is TGCAGTGCTAGCGGCCCAGGAAACGCCATATATTTT.